Each of the 19 T cell receptor beta chains below was sequenced from the same sample in a study of technical replicates of blood from several donors. TCRdb's copy holds only in-frame clones and misses some; the assay was immunoSEQ multiplex PCR. The sample has 75,000 or so clones, 95% seen once; the top ten hold roughly 0.25%. Sequenced material: T cells isolated from PBMCs. Receptors originate from a human donor in good health.

The chain uses TRBV4-2 and TRBJ2-3, with unresolved D. Per the germline V gene, CDR1 is LGHNA and CDR2 is YNFKEQ. This CDR3 contains 14 residues. Deletions cut 1 base from V and 2 bases from J, with 7 bases between. The CDR3 protein is CASSQVTVTDTQYF. The CDR3 DNA reads as TGTGCCAGCAGCCAAGTCACAGTCACAGATACGCAGTATTTT.

V and J are TRBV11-2 and TRBJ2-7, with 8 bases aligning to TRBD2. Trimming at V came to 0 bases and at J to 4 bases, leaving 8 bases not matched to a gene. This CDR3 has 16 residues. Germline CDR1 is SGHAT and CDR2 is FQNNGV. CDR3 nucleotides: TGTGCCAGCAGCTTAGATCGTACTAGCGGTACTTACGAGCAGTACTTC. It specifies CASSLDRTSGTYEQYF.

The V gene is TRBV5-6, the J gene TRBJ2-1, with 7 bases fitting TRBD2. The CDR3 runs 14 residues. The germline CDR1 and CDR2 sequences are SGHDT and YYEEEE. V lost 0 bases, J lost 5 bases, and 2 bases stayed unmatched. The CDR3 DNA reads TGTGCCAGCAGCTTGGGGACTAGGAACAATGAGCAGTTCTTC. Translation: CASSLGTRNNEQFF. The full variable domain, in which reference TRBV5-6 and TRBJ2-1 provide the parts outside the CDR3, is DAGVTQSPTHLIKTRGQQVTLRCSPKSGHDTVSWYQQALGQGPQFIFQYYEEEERQRGNFPDRFSGHQFPNYSSELNVNALLLGDSALYLCASSLGTRNNEQFFGPGTRLTVL.

The chain joins TRBV25-1 to TRBJ1-6; D ambiguous. The CDR3 loop spans 14 amino acids. V was pared by 2 bases and J by 12 bases, with 14 bases between. CDR1 and CDR2 (germline): MGHDK, SYGVNS. The DNA of the CDR3 is TGTGCCAGCAGTGAACTGCGGAGCGGAGGACCCCTCCACTTT. It yields the protein CASSELRSGGPLHF.

The rearrangement links TRBV11-2 to TRBJ2-7; the match to TRBD1 covers 9 bases. The CDR3 consists of 14 residues. Trimming removed 3 bases from V and 2 bases from J; junction bases left unmatched: 2. Germline V CDR1 and CDR2: SGHAT, FQNNGV. The CDR3 region has the DNA TGTGCCAGCAGCTTGACAGGGGGTACCTACGAGCAGTACTTC. Its translation is CASSLTGGTYEQYF.

The chain joins TRBV10-3 to TRBJ2-7, with TRBD1 matching over 7 bases. This CDR3 is built from 13 residues. Trimming at V came to 4 bases and at J to 3 bases, leaving 3 bases not matched to a gene. Per germline, CDR1 ENHRY and CDR2 SYGVKD. Written as DNA, the CDR3 is TGTGCCATCAGTGCACGACAGGGCTACGAGCAGTACTTC. This codes for CAISARQGYEQYF.

This clone was seen only once. The chain joins TRBV7-8 to TRBJ1-1, with D possibly matching TRBD1 (6 bases). The CDR3 is 14 residues long. CDR1 SGHVS and CDR2 FQNEAQ come from the germline V gene. With 3 bases removed from V and 3 bases from J, the gap between germline ends came to 11 bases. The CDR3 coding sequence is TGTGCCAGCAGCTTCACAGGGCGTCACACTGAAGCTTTCTTT. This encodes CASSFTGRHTEAFF.

The chain recombines TRBV6-5 with TRBJ2-6; 8 bases line up with TRBD1. Per germline, CDR1 MNHEY and CDR2 SVGAGI. V lost 6 bases and J lost 6; bases outside the gene matches: 4. The CDR3 totals 14 residues. DNA of the CDR3: TGTGCCAGCAGACCGACAGGGGAGGCCAACGTCCTGACTTTC. It specifies CASRPTGEANVLTF.

This clone was seen only once. The V gene is TRBV5-5, the J gene TRBJ1-1; possibly TRBD1 for D (6 bases). The length of the CDR3 is 13 residues. Germline V gene data show CDR1 as SGHKS and CDR2 as YYEKEE (reference sequence). The V end was cut by 4 bases, the J end by 5 bases, with 12 bases between. CDR3 amino acids: CASSLDRLTEAFF. The CDR3 nucleotides are TGTGCCAGCAGCCTCGACAGGTTAACTGAAGCTTTCTTT.

V and J are TRBV6-5 and TRBJ2-7; 9 nucleotides agree with TRBD2. The J segment lost 5 bases and the V segment lost 3 bases, leaving 8 bases of the junction unmatched. The germline CDR1 and CDR2 sequences are MNHEY and SVGAGI. The CDR3 runs to 15 residues. CDR3 protein: CASSYSGGSADEQYF. The CDR3 DNA reads TGTGCCAGCAGTTATAGCGGGGGCTCAGCGGACGAGCAGTACTTC.

Written as DNA, the CDR3 is TGTGCCAGCAGTGAAGCGCTTCTTGGACAGACCATGAACACTGAAGCTTTCTTT. It encodes CASSEALLGQTMNTEAFF. The chain uses TRBV6-1 and TRBJ1-1, with a possible D match to TRBD1 (6 bases). The CDR3 is 18 residues long. The germline gives CDR1 MNHNS, CDR2 SASEGT. V gave up 0 bases and J gave up 0 bases, with 17 bases separating them.

The chain carries TRBV5-1 and TRBJ2-7; 12 bases match TRBD1. Germline values: CDR1 SGHRS, CDR2 YFSETQ. The trim removed 0 bases at V and 5 bases at J, leaving 6 bases unmatched. CDR3 length: 16 residues. This CDR3 reads CASSLGPGQGANEQYF. The CDR3 bases are TGCGCCAGCAGCTTGGGGCCGGGACAGGGGGCAAACGAGCAGTACTTC.

The chain carries TRBV13 and TRBJ1-2; 7 positions agree with TRBD1. Germline CDR1 reads PRHDT; CDR2 reads FYEKMQ (reference sequence). J gave up 6 bases and V 0 bases, and 7 bases lay outside the gene matches. The CDR3 runs 15 residues. CDR3 protein: CASSLGQGFQDGYTF. The CDR3 bases are TGTGCCAGCAGCTTAGGACAGGGGTTTCAGGATGGCTACACCTTC. Combining the CDR3 with reference TRBV13 and TRBJ1-2 gives the whole variable domain AAGVIQSPRHLIKEKRETATLKCYPIPRHDTVYWYQQGPGQDPQFLISFYEKMQSDKGSIPDRFSAQQFSDYHSELNMSSLELGDSALYFCASSLGQGFQDGYTFGSGTRLTVV.

V usage is TRBV6-5 and J usage is TRBJ1-5, with a possible D match to TRBD1 (5 bases). The germline V gene has CDR1 MNHEY and CDR2 SVGAGI. The ends were cut back, 8 bases at V and 6 bases at J, with 20 bases in the middle. This CDR3 is 15 amino acids long. The DNA for the CDR3 is TGTGCCAGCGGACCGATCGGGGGTAGGGGTCAGCCCCAGCATTTT. Encoded protein: CASGPIGGRGQPQHF.

This clone was counted once. This chain joins TRBV7-2 and TRBJ1-1, with D tentatively TRBD1 (6 bases). With 5 bases removed from V and 7 bases from J, the gap between germline ends came to 20 bases. This CDR3 is 15 amino acids long. Per germline, CDR1 SGHTA and CDR2 FQGNSA. The CDR3 is CASSPGFSAGVEAFF. The CDR3 region has the DNA TGTGCCAGCAGCCCCGGTTTCAGCGCAGGGGTTGAAGCTTTCTTT. Full variable domain (rest looked up from reference TRBV7-2 and TRBJ1-1): GAGVSQSPSNKVTEKGKDVELRCDPISGHTALYWYRQSLGQGLEFLIYFQGNSAPDKSGLPSDRFSAERTGGSVSTLTIQRTQQEDSAVYLCASSPGFSAGVEAFFGQGTRLTVV.

The rearrangement joins TRBV7-9 to TRBJ2-7; 7 bases agree with TRBD2. The CDR3 has 16 amino acids. The junction had 15 bases not matched to a gene; V was cut back by 4 bases and J by 6 bases. The germline CDR1 and CDR2 sequences are SEHNR and FQNEAQ (reference sequence). This CDR3 is CASSSTGGRPQREQYF. The CDR3 nucleotides are TGTGCCAGCAGCTCCACCGGCGGGAGACCCCAACGCGAGCAGTACTTC.

The V call is TRBV27, the J call TRBJ1-1; TRBD1 matches 7 bases. Germline loops: CDR1 MNHEY, CDR2 SMNVEV (reference sequence). The CDR3 is 13 amino acids. V trimming: 6 bases; J trimming: 6 bases; junction bases outside the gene matches: 7. The CDR3, as DNA: TGTGCCAGCAGCCTACAGGGGAGTGCTGAAGCTTTCTTT. Encoded protein: CASSLQGSAEAFF.

The V gene is TRBV7-8, the J gene TRBJ1-4; 10 bases are shared with TRBD1. J lost 8 bases, V lost 5 bases, and 14 bases had no gene match. Germline V lookup: CDR1 SGHVS, CDR2 FQNEAQ. The CDR3 consists of 17 residues. The CDR3 sequence is CASSPKIGQGGWEKLFF. Written as DNA, the CDR3 is TGTGCCAGCAGCCCGAAAATCGGACAGGGGGGTTGGGAAAAACTGTTTTTT.

V usage is TRBV27 and J usage is TRBJ2-1; D might be TRBD1 (6 bases). The CDR3 is made up of 14 amino acids. The germline V and J ends were trimmed by 10 bases and 2 bases, with 15 bases remaining between them. Germline CDR1 and CDR2: MNHEY and SMNVEV (reference sequence). CDR3 residues: CATHRGGPYNEQFF. CDR3 in DNA: TGTGCCACACATAGAGGGGGTCCCTACAATGAGCAGTTCTTC.